This TCR beta chain was sequenced in a study of blood T cell repertoires in COVID-19 (dated by TCRdb to the early 2020s). Regarding the research as a whole: The collaborator samples originated in the United States, Italy and Spain and spanned the acute and convalescent phases of COVID-19. The prospective study material was composed of cDNA or gDNA derived from T cells, B-cell-depleted T cells, or PBMCs. A freely available public database, intended as a resource for researchers studying the immune response to SARS-CoV-2, is where the repertoires were released. Samples came from the ongoing ImmuneRACE study (first 160 participants) plus 1,254 subjects from 6 global collaborators. HLA class I and class II types, where available, came from metadata supplied by the sample provider rather than from assay-based typing. Subjects who had been exposed to COVID-19, were actively infected with it, or had recovered from it provided the deeply sampled blood TCRbeta repertoires that made up the dataset. The sample metadata nearly always contained a de-identified subject ID, COVID-19 status, age in years and sex. The paper's findings and limits, for the study overall: The quantity of clinical and demographic metadata differed by source and by participant and was supplied without curation.

TCRbeta CDR3 regions were amplified from genomic DNA by means of the immunoSEQ Assay, a bias-controlled multiplex PCR. Concerning the study's data processing: The number of nucleated cells in each sample was estimated by amplification of reference gene primers within the assay. Sequence reads were collapsed and filtered to measure the absolute abundance of every unique TCRbeta CDR3 rearrangement. Productive Simpson clonality was computed per sample as the square root of Simpson's diversity index over productive rearrangements. Not all clones reach the TCRdb copy of this immuneACCESS table, which keeps in-frame sequences only. Checked studies attribute under half of the gap to unresolved V genes and leave the rest unexplained. That table is the source of V, J and clone size, and D and trimming were worked out from the DNA. A total of roughly 100,000 clones appear in this sample, about 89% of them only once. The ten largest clones take up approximately 5% of the sample.

As for this clone: The antigen this receptor binds is unknown. Base qualities were left out, and no much larger clone turns up one base away.

Collaborating institutions collected whole blood in K2EDTA tubes following their own protocols. For TCRbeta analysis, collaborator samples were shipped as frozen whole blood, as isolated PBMCs, or as DNA extracted from either sample type. After removal of 8 bases from V and 6 bases from J, the junction retains 7 bases not matched to a gene. In the germline V gene, CDR1 corresponds to ENHRY and CDR2 to SYGVKD. The CDR3 runs 13 amino acids, cysteine and phenylalanine included. Just CDR3 DNA is preserved here, 39 bases in frame from base 1. The sequence links TRBV10-3 to TRBJ1-5; TRBD1 aligns with 7 central bases. The sample taken for sequencing was peripheral blood. This TCR derives from a human donor in a cohort sampled during active COVID-19. The CDR3 protein sequence reads: CAIAQGIGQPQHF. The DNA reads TGTGCCATCGCACAGGGGATAGGTCAGCCCCAGCATTTT.